The rows below give T cell receptor beta chains drawn from one sample of a study of T cell responses to AZD1222 COVID-19 vaccine. Using immunoSEQ multiplex PCR, the repertoire was profiled, and TCRdb retains in-frame clones only, with some absent. The sample includes 60,000 to 75,000 clones, approximately 90% of them seen just once. Specimen: peripheral blood, collected on day 0 of AZD1222 vaccination. The origin of the receptors is an adult in good health. The CDR3 runs from the conserved cysteine through the conserved F or W. Not every row has a clone size; where given, it reads once, few, many or a size class.

few	TRBV18	TRBJ2-2	CASSQTGGIGGELFF
-	TRBV23-1	TRBJ2-1	CASSQSAGGEQFF
-	TRBV3-1/TRBV3-2	TRBJ1-1	CASSQDREAPNTEAFF
-	TRBV7-9	TRBJ1-4	CASRSGQLGTNEKLFF
-	TRBV7-6	TRBJ2-2	CASSSLAGGFTGELFF
-	TRBV30	TRBJ1-5	CAWEPGEGNQPQHF
-	TRBV30	TRBJ1-5	CAWSVRAASRPQHF
-	TRBV7-9	TRBJ1-1	CASSRQMNTEAFF
-	TRBV3-1/TRBV3-2	TRBJ1-4	CASSLAGTGKNEKLFF
few	TRBV5-1	TRBJ1-1	CASSLAGRGLGAFF
-	TRBV3-1/TRBV3-2	TRBJ2-7	CASSRGRLSYEQYF
-	TRBV29-1	TRBJ1-2	CSVGQGRYGYTF
-	TRBV12-3/TRBV12-4	TRBJ1-1	CASSLRENTEAFF
-	TRBV7-8	TRBJ2-3	CASSLVVSGVEDTQYF
few	TRBV2	TRBJ1-2	CASLTRDRSHF
-	TRBV7-6	TRBJ1-2	CASSLEGQGIYGYTF
-	TRBV11-2	TRBJ1-2	CASSSLVGDGYTF
-	TRBV19	TRBJ1-1	CAGGDRWGNTEAFF
-	TRBV12-3/TRBV12-4	TRBJ2-7	CASSPGGAGIQYF
once	TRBV11-2	TRBJ1-5	CASSLGTDSNQPQHF
-	TRBV5-1	TRBJ2-1	CASSSAGQGFNEQFF
-	TRBV18	TRBJ2-5	CASSPRGQGRGETQYF
once	TRBV7-8	TRBJ1-3	CASSSAMAAHGNTIYF
-	TRBV7-8	TRBJ1-2	CASSLERGRNYGYTF
-	TRBV12-3/TRBV12-4	TRBJ1-5	CASSFQGAESQHF
few	TRBV6-5	TRBJ2-7	CASRSDMTGEQYF